This T cell receptor beta chain was profiled in a study of vaccination and CD4 T cells after COVID-19. Whole-study context: Investigators drew the post-COVID samples a median around 100 days after diagnosis, with a range of 35 to 161.

Researchers used the Oncomine TCR Beta short-read assay to sequence DNA from cultured CD4+ T cells. Genomic DNA was extracted from cultured CD4+ T cells. TCRdb called the PCR reads again in MiXCR, with one record for every CDR3 protein. The sample records more than 11,000 distinct CDR3 sequences, less than 35% being singletons. As to this clonotype: Its antigen is currently unknown.

Germline V lookup: CDR1 SGHTA, CDR2 FQGTGA. V dropped 5 bases and J dropped 6 bases, with 11 bases sitting between them. This CDR3 has 13 residues. The treatment was: approximately nine-day PBMC culture with coronavirus spike peptide pools or control peptides (ViraFEST assay). The receptor was isolated from a human donor who received a COVID-19 vaccine. The V gene is TRBV7-3, the J gene TRBJ1-5; no firm D call. Sequenced material: CD4+ T cells from blood, cultured in vitro, taken before SARS-CoV-2 vaccination. The CDR3 DNA reads TGTGCCAGCAGCGTCAATCGGGGTCAGCCCCAGCATTTT. This encodes CASSVNRGQPQHF.